This entry concerns a single T cell receptor beta chain. Its antigen remains unknown. The study ran its PCR with 60 Vbeta and 13 Jbeta primers. Using immunoSEQ multiplex PCR, the repertoire was profiled, and TCRdb retains in-frame clones only, with some absent. Of roughly 66,000 clones in the sample, over 60% are singletons; the top ten hold roughly 3%. This sample stems from a study of cytomegalovirus exposure and HLA in healthy donors. Study results and caveats: Researchers reported in a later analysis that a missense DCLRE1C variant was tied to TCR beta V- and J-gene trimming. HLA alleles were associated with 17,000 or so TCR beta sequences in a later analysis at 0.05 false discovery rate. Most TCR beta V segments were productive about 87% or about 30% of the time in an earlier analysis.

Material: PBMCs. This TCR was recovered from a woman between 45 and 60 years old in good health and CMV-seronegative.

For the CDR3, the DNA is TGTGCCAGTAGTACCTCGACAGGATCCTACGAGCAGTACTTC. It translates to CASSTSTGSYEQYF. V gene TRBV19 combines with J gene TRBJ2-7; D may be TRBD1 (6 bases). Germline CDR1 and CDR2: LNHDA and SQIVND (reference sequence). This CDR3 comprises 14 residues. Trimming stripped 4 bases from V and 1 base from J, with 11 bases between.